The text below deals with one T cell receptor beta chain. This record comes from a study of blood T cell repertoires in COVID-19. Study-level background: From the United States, Italy and Spain came samples of acute and convalescent COVID-19. T cells, B-cell-depleted T cells, or PBMCs supplied cDNA or gDNA.

The repertoire was sequenced with immunoSEQ multiplex PCR; TCRdb's copy has only in-frame clones and lacks some. The sample gives 45,000 or so clones, around 85% of which show up once; about 31% is in the top ten. The ends lost 2 bases at V and 1 base at J; junction bases unmatched: 2. The germline V gene encodes CDR1 LNHNV and CDR2 YYDKDF (reference sequence). CDR3 size: 14 residues. Sequenced sample: peripheral blood. This chain uses TRBV15 with TRBJ2-7; TRBD2 matches 7 bases. The source of this sequence is a woman of 80 years or more with acute or convalescent COVID-19. The CDR3 spells CATSRRSGSYEQYF. In nucleotides, the CDR3 is TGTGCCACCAGCAGACGTAGCGGGTCCTACGAGCAGTACTTC.